Shown below are 22 T cell receptor beta chains from a single sample sequenced in a study of glioma-infiltrating T cells after dendritic cell vaccination. TCRdb's table, derived via immunoSEQ multiplex PCR, lists solely in-frame clones and lacks some. The sample consists of more than 70,000 clones, around nine tenths of them appearing once. This sample's time point: after dendritic cell vaccination, including at tumor progression/relapse. The sequencing here drew on blood, taken after dendritic cell vaccination. These receptor sequences come from a human donor with glioblastoma.

The chain couples TRBV11-2 to TRBJ2-7; 7 bases fit TRBD1. The CDR3 loop spans 14 amino acids. V lost 7 bases to trimming and J lost 4 bases; unmatched junction nucleotides: 10. Germline V gene data show CDR1 as SGHAT and CDR2 as FQNNGV. The CDR3 spells CASIKGGPPYEQYF. CDR3 nucleotides: TGTGCCAGCATCAAAGGGGGCCCCCCATACGAGCAGTACTTC.

The CDR3: CASSGGGVRTEAFF. As DNA, the CDR3 is TGTGCCAGTAGTGGAGGGGGCGTAAGGACTGAAGCTTTCTTT. The chain has TRBV19 and TRBJ1-1; 7 bases agree with TRBD1. The CDR3 has 14 residues. Germline-derived CDR1 and CDR2 are LNHDA and SQIVND (reference sequence). The trim removed 5 bases at V and 5 bases at J, leaving 8 bases unmatched.

The chain has TRBV4-1 and TRBJ2-7; D is perhaps TRBD1 (5 bases). The CDR3 has 14 amino acids. CDR1 is MGHRA and CDR2 is YSYEKL in the germline V gene. V shed 0 bases and J shed 6 bases, with 12 bases lying between them. As DNA, the CDR3 is TGCGCCAGCAGCCAAGACATCAGGGCTTTCGAGCAGTACTTC. Amino acid sequence: CASSQDIRAFEQYF.

The chain combines TRBV27 with TRBJ1-5; 8 bases are a match to TRBD1. CDR1 MNHEY and CDR2 SMNVEV come from the germline V gene (reference sequence). This CDR3 region has 13 residues. The V segment lost 6 bases and the J segment 7 bases; nucleotides outside the gene matches: 5. DNA for the CDR3: TGTGCCAGCAGCGGACAGGGAGGGCAGCCCCAGCATTTT. It translates to CASSGQGGQPQHF.

This sequence joins TRBV7-8 and TRBJ2-3; TRBD1 agrees at 9 bases. Losses at the gene ends were 5 bases for V and 5 bases for J; bases not matched to a gene: 11. Germline CDR1 is SGHVS and CDR2 is FQNEAQ. This CDR3 has 16 amino acids. DNA of the CDR3: TGTGCCAGCAGCCTGAATACAGGGGGCATGGTAGATACGCAGTATTTT. Protein product: CASSLNTGGMVDTQYF.

The rearrangement uses TRBV19 and TRBJ2-1, with TRBD2 as a possible D gene (5 bases). The V and J ends lost 5 bases and 7 bases respectively, with 27 bases between them. There are 18 residues in the CDR3. CDR1 and CDR2 from the germline V gene are LNHDA and SQIVND (reference sequence). CDR3 region: CASSWASGPVVRGNEQFF. CDR3 sequence (DNA): TGTGCCAGTAGTTGGGCGTCAGGCCCTGTAGTAAGAGGGAATGAGCAGTTCTTC. Filled out from reference TRBV19 and TRBJ2-1, the complete variable domain reads DGGITQSPKYLFRKEGQNVTLSCEQNLNHDAMYWYRQDPGQGLRLIYYSQIVNDFQKGDIAEGYSVSREKKESFPLTVTSAQKNPTAFYLCASSWASGPVVRGNEQFFGPGTRLTVL.

The chain carries TRBV2 and TRBJ2-7; D gene uncertain. The CDR3 totals 10 residues. Looked up from germline, CDR1 is SNHLY and CDR2 is FYNNEI. The ends were cut back, 6 bases at V and 4 bases at J, with 4 bases in the middle. The CDR3 sequence is CASSVYEQYF. The CDR3 nucleotides read TGTGCCAGCAGCGTTTACGAGCAGTACTTC.

The V and J genes are TRBV7-3 and TRBJ2-3; possible D gene TRBD2, 5 bases. The germline CDR1 and CDR2 sequences are SGHTA and FQGTGA. This CDR3 spans 15 amino acids. The V end was cut by 3 bases, the J end by 0 bases, with 10 bases between. The CDR3 coding sequence is TGTGCCAGCAGCTTCAGCGGCGGAAGCACAGATACGCAGTATTTT. The encoded protein is CASSFSGGSTDTQYF.

This clone was seen more than once but under ten times. The rearrangement uses TRBV7-2 and TRBJ1-2; D is possibly TRBD1 (6 bases). Trimming cost V 5 bases and J 7 bases, with 17 bases left between them. Germline values: CDR1 SGHTA, CDR2 FQGNSA. This CDR3 comprises 14 residues. CDR3 amino acids: CASSQGGALGGYTF. DNA for the CDR3: TGTGCCAGCAGCCAAGGGGGGGCGCTGGGTGGCTACACCTTC. The full variable domain, completed using reference TRBV7-2 and TRBJ1-2, is GAGVSQSPSNKVTEKGKDVELRCDPISGHTALYWYRQSLGQGLEFLIYFQGNSAPDKSGLPSDRFSAERTGGSVSTLTIQRTQQEDSAVYLCASSQGGALGGYTFGSGTRLTVV.

V is TRBV27 and J is TRBJ2-7; 10 bases are shared with TRBD2. J gave up 2 bases and V 2 bases, and 12 bases lay outside the gene matches. The CDR3 length is 18 residues. Germline CDR1 and CDR2: MNHEY and SMNVEV (reference sequence). CDR3: CASSLRAAGGTGAYEQYF. The CDR3 bases are TGTGCCAGCAGTTTAAGGGCAGCGGGGGGGACAGGTGCCTACGAGCAGTACTTC.

This clone has only one observation. This chain connects TRBV18 to TRBJ2-7; the match to TRBD1 covers 9 bases. This CDR3 region has 15 residues. V lost 1 base and J lost 5; bases outside the gene matches: 6. Germline CDR1 reads KGHSH; CDR2 reads LQKENI. In DNA form, the CDR3 reads TGTGCCAGCTCACCACGTACAGGGGGCCCGGACGAGCAGTACTTC. Translated: CASSPRTGGPDEQYF.

This clone showed up just once. The J gene is TRBJ1-2, the V gene TRBV15, with D unresolved. The ends were cut back, 0 bases at V and 8 bases at J, with 7 bases in the middle. Germline V gene sequence: CDR1 LNHNV, CDR2 YYDKDF (reference sequence). This CDR3 contains 12 residues. The CDR3 region has the DNA TGTGCCACCAGCAGAGACGGGGTAGGCTACACCTTC. The encoded protein is CATSRDGVGYTF. The variable domain in full, with the rest retrieved from reference TRBV15 and TRBJ1-2, is DAMVIQNPRYQVTQFGKPVTLSCSQTLNHNVMYWYQQKSSQAPKLLFHYYDKDFNNEADTPDNFQSRRPNTSFCFLDIRSPGLGDTAMYLCATSRDGVGYTFGSGTRLTVV.

The chain recombines TRBV19 with TRBJ2-5; a possible D gene is TRBD2 (6 bases). The CDR3 is made up of 13 amino acids. V lost 3 bases to trimming and J lost 9 bases, with 14 bases between them. In germline, CDR1 is LNHDA, CDR2 SQIVND (reference sequence). The CDR3 here is CASSMRQGGAQYF. The CDR3 DNA reads TGTGCCAGTAGTATGCGTCAGGGAGGTGCCCAGTACTTC.

The gene calls are TRBV11-1 and TRBJ2-3; 9 positions agree with TRBD2. Germline loops: CDR1 SGHAT, CDR2 FQDESV (reference sequence). The CDR3 contains 18 residues. The J segment lost 0 bases and the V segment lost 2 bases, leaving 9 bases of the junction unmatched. CDR3 nucleotide sequence: TGTGCCAGCAGCTTACGTACTAGCGGGCTCCTTAGCACAGATACGCAGTATTTT. This gives the protein CASSLRTSGLLSTDTQYF.

The V and J genes are TRBV19 and TRBJ2-1, with TRBD2 matching over 11 bases. The CDR3 is 17 residues long. V was pared by 3 bases and J by 5 bases, with 9 bases of the junction left unmatched. The germline gives CDR1 LNHDA, CDR2 SQIVND (reference sequence). CDR3 in amino acids: CASSMLVAGGWDNEQFF. In DNA form, the CDR3 reads TGTGCCAGTAGTATGCTAGTAGCGGGGGGGTGGGACAATGAGCAGTTCTTC. The full variable domain, in which reference TRBV19 and TRBJ2-1 provide the parts outside the CDR3, is DGGITQSPKYLFRKEGQNVTLSCEQNLNHDAMYWYRQDPGQGLRLIYYSQIVNDFQKGDIAEGYSVSREKKESFPLTVTSAQKNPTAFYLCASSMLVAGGWDNEQFFGPGTRLTVL.

The J gene is TRBJ2-7, the V gene TRBV5-3, with a possible D match to TRBD1 (6 bases). TRBV5-3 is placed among ORFs of uncertain function. With 4 bases removed from V and 4 bases from J, the gap between germline ends came to 12 bases. This CDR3 has 13 residues. This chain's CDR3 is CARSDKQGYEQYF. In DNA, the CDR3 is TGTGCCAGAAGCGACAAACAGGGTTACGAGCAGTACTTC.

This rearrangement joins TRBV7-2 to TRBJ2-7; D is uncertain. The germline gives CDR1 SGHTA, CDR2 FQGNSA. The V gene lost 4 bases and the J gene lost 0 bases, with 10 bases spanning the gap. This CDR3 is built from 14 residues. Here the CDR3 reads CASSSDLSSYEQYF. CDR3 nucleotide sequence: TGTGCCAGCAGCTCCGACTTAAGCTCCTACGAGCAGTACTTC. Full variable domain (missing parts from reference TRBV7-2 and TRBJ2-7): GAGVSQSPSNKVTEKGKDVELRCDPISGHTALYWYRQSLGQGLEFLIYFQGNSAPDKSGLPSDRFSAERTGGSVSTLTIQRTQQEDSAVYLCASSSDLSSYEQYFGPGTRLTVT.

The CDR3 bases are TGTGCCAGCAGCCAAGCCCAAAACCGGGGGAATACGCAGTATTTT. Translating it yields CASSQAQNRGNTQYF. This chain connects TRBV14 to TRBJ2-3, with D possibly TRBD2 on 6 matching bases. V lost 1 base and J 7 bases, leaving 15 bases between the germline ends. Germline values: CDR1 SGHDN, CDR2 FVKESK. CDR3 size: 15 residues.

The gene calls are TRBV19 and TRBJ1-1; TRBD1 agrees at 7 bases. The CDR3 totals 14 residues. V lost 6 bases and J lost 8; bases outside the gene matches: 12. CDR1 and CDR2 (germline): LNHDA, SQIVND (reference sequence). In DNA form, the CDR3 reads TGTGCCAGTAGCCCCCTCGACAGGGTTAAGGAAGCTTTCTTT. Protein sequence: CASSPLDRVKEAFF.

The CDR3 sequence is CASSLGPPNTGELFF. The CDR3 nucleotides are TGTGCCAGCAGCTTAGGGCCTCCGAACACCGGGGAGCTGTTTTTT. This chain links TRBV7-2 with TRBJ2-2; no clear D gene. The V end lost 1 base, the J end lost 0 bases, and 6 bases lay between the germline ends. Germline values: CDR1 SGHTA, CDR2 FQGNSA. This CDR3 region has 15 residues.

The chain recombines TRBV27 with TRBJ1-5, with D maybe TRBD1 (6 bases). Per germline, CDR1 MNHEY and CDR2 SMNVEV (reference sequence). V dropped 6 bases and J dropped 0 bases, with 15 bases sitting between them. The CDR3 runs 16 residues. The CDR3 nucleotides read TGTGCCAGCAGGCCCCCCGGGACATCTAGCAATCAGCCCCAGCATTTT. Translating gives CASRPPGTSSNQPQHF.

This clone was recorded once. This chain links TRBV19 with TRBJ2-7; 11 bases match TRBD2. V dropped 4 bases and J dropped 2; count of bases not matched to a gene: 1. The CDR3 extends over 14 amino acids. CDR1 and CDR2 (germline): LNHDA, SQIVND (reference sequence). The CDR3 nucleotides are TGTGCCAGTAGTACACTAGCGGGGGCCTACGAGCAGTACTTC. It yields the protein CASSTLAGAYEQYF.